Listed below are T cell receptor beta chains from one sample, sequenced in a study of patients and donors after allogeneic stem cell transplantation. MiXCR, applied by TCRdb to the RT-PCR reads, yields one record per CDR3 protein. The sample contains about 960,000 distinct CDR3 sequences, approximately 18% of which appear only once. Sample: blood, either unsorted or a sorted T cell fraction (not recorded which). The receptors shown here come from a human donor who was either an allogeneic HSCT recipient or a stem cell or donor lymphocyte infusion donor (not recorded which). It is not recorded whose cells these are; they may come from a transplant donor. The CDR3 runs from the conserved cysteine through the conserved F or W. The D gene is left open where the match is weak. Part of the rows lack a size; the others show once, few, many or a class for expanded clones.

size,V,D,J,length,DNA,CDR3
few,TRBV14,.,TRBJ2-5,13,TGTGCCAGCAGCCAAGATATTAAGGAGACCCAGTACTTC,CASSQDIKETQYF
few,TRBV6-5,.,TRBJ2-3,17,TGTGCCAGCAGTTTAACGTTACAGGCCCCCAGCACAGATACGCAGTATTTT,CASSLTLQAPSTDTQYF
.,TRBV20-1,TRBD1,TRBJ2-1,14,TGCAGTGCTAGGTGGCTTAAGGGGGCCCATGAGCAGTTCTTC,CSARWLKGAHEQFF
few,TRBV25-1,TRBD2,TRBJ2-3,18,TGTGCCAGCAGTGAAGACCCCGGACTAGCGGGAGGGAAAGATACGCAGTATTTT,CASSEDPGLAGGKDTQYF
many,TRBV5-1,.,TRBJ2-3,14,TGCGCCAGCAGCTTGGGACCCGTTACAGATACGCAGTATTTT,CASSLGPVTDTQYF
few,TRBV4-3,.,TRBJ2-1,16,TGCGCCAGCAGCCAAGACCCGGTCTCTGGTGGTAATGAGCAGTTCTTC,CASSQDPVSGGNEQFF
few,TRBV11-1,TRBD2,TRBJ2-1,20,TGTGCCAGCAGCCGAATGGGTACTAGCGGGGGTCAGGACTCCTACAATGAGCAGTTCTTC,CASSRMGTSGGQDSYNEQFF
many,TRBV4-3,.,TRBJ1-5,14,TGCGCCAGCAGTCAGAGTCCAGGGAATCAGCCCCAGCATTTT,CASSQSPGNQPQHF
.,TRBV7-2,TRBD2,TRBJ2-1,17,TGTGCCAGCAGCGTTGGTGACCAGCGGGAGAAAGGGGGTGAGCAGTTCTTC,CASSVGDQREKGGEQFF
few,TRBV3-1,TRBD2,TRBJ2-1,17,TGTGCCAGCAGCCAAGAGACTAGCGGGAGAGTCTACAATGAGCAGTTCTTC,CASSQETSGRVYNEQFF
once,TRBV7-3,.,TRBJ1-1,16,TGTGCCAGCAGCTTAACCCGACACCCCCTGAACACTGAAGCTTTCTTT,CASSLTRHPLNTEAFF
.,TRBV9,.,TRBJ2-5,16,TGTGCCAGCAGCGTTGGCGTAGGGGTCCGAGAAGAGACCCAGTACTTC,CASSVGVGVREETQYF
few,TRBV29-1,.,TRBJ2-4,13,TGCAGCGTTGAATGGCCGGCCAAAAACATTCAGTACTTC,CSVEWPAKNIQYF
.,TRBV5-1,TRBD2,TRBJ2-1,16,TGCGCCAGCAGCCTGCCGGGACTAGCGGGGGGCAATGAGCAGTTCTTC,CASSLPGLAGGNEQFF
few,TRBV27,.,TRBJ2-7,14,TGTGCCAGCAGCCACCTCCCCGGAATCAACGAGCAGTACTTC,CASSHLPGINEQYF
many,TRBV5-1,.,TRBJ2-6,16,TGCGCCAGCAGCTCCATACAGGACTCTGGGGCCAACGTCCTGACTTTC,CASSSIQDSGANVLTF
.,TRBV18,.,TRBJ2-3,15,TGTGCCAGCTCACCACTCCCGGACCGGGGGGATACGCAGTATTTT,CASSPLPDRGDTQYF
.,TRBV9,TRBD1,TRBJ2-5,16,TGTGCCAGCAGCGTATCGGGACAGGGGGCGAAAGAGACCCAGTACTTC,CASSVSGQGAKETQYF
.,TRBV27,TRBD1,TRBJ2-5,16,TGTGCCAGCAGTGTCGGGAACAGGGGAGACCAAGAGACCCAGTACTTC,CASSVGNRGDQETQYF
many,TRBV5-1,.,TRBJ2-2,15,TGCGCCAGCAGCTTGGCGGCCAAGAACACCGGGGAGCTGTTTTTT,CASSLAAKNTGELFF
few,TRBV6-5,.,TRBJ2-5,14,TGTGCCAGCAGTTACTCACAACGGAGCGAGACCCAGTACTTC,CASSYSQRSETQYF
.,TRBV20-1,.,TRBJ2-1,12,TGCAGTGCTCCGGACGGATACAATGAGCAGTTCTTC,CSAPDGYNEQFF
many,TRBV6-5,TRBD1,TRBJ2-7,14,TGTGCCAGCAGTTACGGACAGGGAACCTACGAGCAGTACTTC,CASSYGQGTYEQYF
.,TRBV4-3,TRBD2,TRBJ2-3,15,TGCGCCAGCAGCCAGACGGGGGGGACGGGTCGCACGCAGTATTTT,CASSQTGGTGRTQYF
.,TRBV18,.,TRBJ2-5,14,TGTGCCAGCTCACACTCGGACAAACAAGAGACCCAGTACTTC,CASSHSDKQETQYF
few,TRBV6-1,.,TRBJ1-1,14,TGTGCCAGCAGGGGGTCAGAATGGAACACTGAAGCTTTCTTT,CASRGSEWNTEAFF
.,TRBV15,TRBD1,TRBJ1-4,16,TGTGCCACCAGGGACAGGGGCCGGTCTGAGCATGAAAAACTGTTTTTT,CATRDRGRSEHEKLFF
.,TRBV20-1,.,TRBJ1-5,14,TGCAGTGCTAGCGGTAGGTGGGGGCCTCAGCCCCAGCATTTT,CSASGRWGPQPQHF
.,TRBV20-1,.,TRBJ1-5,15,TGCAGTGCCCCTAGCCCGGGGGGAGGCAATCAGCCCCAGCATTTT,CSAPSPGGGNQPQHF
few,TRBV5-1,.,TRBJ1-5,15,TGCGCCAGCAGCTTAGGGACTACAGGGAGTCAGCCCCAGCATTTT,CASSLGTTGSQPQHF
.,TRBV6-2/TRBV6-3,TRBD1,TRBJ2-1,21,TGTGCCAGCAGTTATCAGATTCCGGGACAGGGGACCTTTAGCTCCTACAATGAGCAGTTCTTC,CASSYQIPGQGTFSSYNEQFF
.,TRBV18,.,TRBJ2-5,13,TGTGCCAGCTCACCAAGTCAGGAAGAGACCCAGTACTTC,CASSPSQEETQYF
.,TRBV27,.,TRBJ2-7,13,TGTGCCAGCAGTTACGCAGGGGACGCGGGGCCGTACTTC,CASSYAGDAGPYF
few,TRBV13,.,TRBJ1-1,12,TGTGCCAGCAGCATGGGGACAAATGAAGCTTTCTTT,CASSMGTNEAFF
.,TRBV5-1,TRBD2,TRBJ2-5,16,TGCGCCAGCAGCCCGCCGGGACTACATATACAAGAGACCCAGTACTTC,CASSPPGLHIQETQYF
.,TRBV19,.,TRBJ2-4,14,TGTGCCAGTAGTATTGACTTGTCGGAAAACATTCAGTACTTC,CASSIDLSENIQYF
.,TRBV11-1,.,TRBJ1-2,14,TGTGCCAGCAGCCCCGGGGCCGCGCCCTATGGCTACACCTTC,CASSPGAAPYGYTF
few,TRBV5-1,.,TRBJ2-5,13,TGCGCCAGCAGCTTGAATGTCCAAGAGACCCAGTACTTC,CASSLNVQETQYF
few,TRBV3-1,.,TRBJ1-2,15,TGTGCCAGCAGCCCAGAGGCCAGGGTGGTAAATGGCTACACCTTC,CASSPEARVVNGYTF
.,TRBV28,.,TRBJ2-7,12,TGTGCCAGCACCAAAAGTCCTTACGAGCAGTACTTC,CASTKSPYEQYF
.,TRBV20-1,.,TRBJ1-5,15,TGCAGTGCTGGCGAGAGGGGAAGTTCCAATCAGCCCCAGCATTTT,CSAGERGSSNQPQHF
few,TRBV7-8,.,TRBJ1-1,12,TGTGCCAGCAGCTTAGAACGCTCTGAAGCTTTCTTT,CASSLERSEAFF
few,TRBV6-1,.,TRBJ1-1,13,TGTGCCAGCAGTGAATTGAGGCAGCCTGAAGCTTTCTTT,CASSELRQPEAFF
.,TRBV20-1,TRBD2,TRBJ2-3,16,TGCAGTGCTAGAGGCCGGACTAGCGGGAGATTATATACGCAGTATTTT,CSARGRTSGRLYTQYF
few,TRBV20-1,.,TRBJ2-3,14,TGCAGTGCTACAAGGATCGAGCCGGCTGATACGCAGTATTTT,CSATRIEPADTQYF
.,TRBV6-1,.,TRBJ1-2,14,TGTGCCATCAGTAGGGACGTTAATAACTATGGCTACACCTTC,CAISRDVNNYGYTF
.,TRBV5-1,TRBD1,TRBJ2-3,17,TGCGCCAGCAGCTTGTTCGGCACAGGGGGTACCACAGATACGCAGTATTTT,CASSLFGTGGTTDTQYF
.,TRBV20-1,.,TRBJ2-5,12,TGCAGTGCTAGAGAACGGGGGGAGACCCAGTACTTC,CSARERGETQYF
few,TRBV7-9,TRBD2,TRBJ2-1,17,TGTGCCAGCAGCTCCAGAAACCCCGGGACTACCCACAATGAGCAGTTCTTC,CASSSRNPGTTHNEQFF
.,TRBV19,.,TRBJ2-1,15,TGTGCCAGTAGTATAGAAGGCGGGTCCGGGACCTGGCAGTTCTTC,CASSIEGGSGTWQFF
.,TRBV4-1,TRBD1,TRBJ2-1,16,TGCGCCAGCAGCCCGCCGACAGGGGGGGCTATTAGTGAGCAGTTCTTC,CASSPPTGGAISEQFF
few,TRBV6-5,TRBD1,TRBJ1-1,17,TGTGCCAGCAGTTACCCGGGACAGGGGGCGTGGGGCACTGAAGCTTTCTTT,CASSYPGQGAWGTEAFF
.,TRBV5-1,TRBD2,TRBJ2-5,16,TGCGCCAGCAGCTTGATCGACGGGAGGGCCTCGGAGACCCAGTACTTC,CASSLIDGRASETQYF
many,TRBV15,.,TRBJ1-2,14,TGTGCCACCAGCAGTCAGACGGACCGCTGGGGCTACACCTTC,CATSSQTDRWGYTF
few,TRBV2,.,TRBJ2-3,13,TGTGCCAGCAGAATTCTCCCGGCTGATACGCAGTATTTT,CASRILPADTQYF
few,TRBV6-2/TRBV6-3,.,TRBJ1-1,15,TGTGCCAGCAGTACCCACAGGGAAGGGGGAACTGAAGCTTTCTTT,CASSTHREGGTEAFF
.,TRBV30,.,TRBJ2-1,15,TGTGCCTGGAGTGTCCAGCGGCGCCACTACAATGAGCAGTTCTTC,CAWSVQRRHYNEQFF
few,TRBV28,.,TRBJ2-3,14,TGTGCCAGCCTCGGCTCGACCCTCACGAATACGCAGTATTTT,CASLGSTLTNTQYF
few,TRBV6-1,.,TRBJ2-5,15,TGTGCCAGCAGTGTCCGATTGGCCTCGAAAGAGACCCAGTACTTC,CASSVRLASKETQYF